This T cell receptor (beta chain) was captured in a study of tumor and adjacent non-tumor tissue in lung cancer. Study conclusions and caveats: In normal lung, the top 100 clones were significantly more dominant than in tumor.

Three rounds of nested PCR, following a modified ARM-PCR protocol, produced the TCRbeta library. MiXCR, applied by TCRdb to the multiplex PCR reads, yields one record per CDR3 protein. The sample includes about 110,000 distinct CDR3 sequences, 60% to 80% of them seen just once. This sample's RNA came from whole unsorted tissue. This non-tumor lung sample came from over 3 cm beyond the tumor edge. The CDR3 loop spans 11 amino acids. The germline V gene has CDR1 SGHNT and CDR2 YENEEA. Details on this clonotype: Its cognate antigen is unknown. One end of the junction varies from germline; a read error may be responsible.

The gene calls are TRBV11-3 and TRBJ1-1, with D unclear. This clonotype was obtained from a man aged 55 to 70 with non-small cell lung cancer. The sequenced material came from distant non-tumor lung tissue. CDR3 nucleotide sequence: TGTGCCAACAGCCTGAACACTGGAGCTTTCTTT. Translated, it gives CANSLNTGAFF.